This TCR beta chain was obtained from a study of T cell responses to AZD1222 COVID-19 vaccine. As concerns this clone: The antigen is not known.

Clones were sequenced by immunoSEQ multiplex PCR, and TCRdb holds only the in-frame ones, with some missing. The sample lists about 110,000 clones; 81% were seen once. Study results and limitations: AZD1222 recipients seropositive at baseline numbered only 6 or 7. The donors showed a predominance of white British ancestry and of females, with possible underestimation of clonal diversity.

The V end was cut by 5 bases, the J end by 0 bases, with 14 bases between. Germline values: CDR1 MNHEY, CDR2 SMNVEV (reference sequence). This CDR3 comprises 15 residues. The source was peripheral blood, collected on day 0 of AZD1222 vaccination. The chain is built from TRBV27 and TRBJ2-7, with TRBD2 as a possible D gene (5 bases). This sequence originates from an adult in good health. The CDR3 DNA follows: TGTGCCAGCAGTACCAGAGGGAAGAGCTCCTACGAGCAGTACTTC. Translation gives CASSTRGKSSYEQYF.